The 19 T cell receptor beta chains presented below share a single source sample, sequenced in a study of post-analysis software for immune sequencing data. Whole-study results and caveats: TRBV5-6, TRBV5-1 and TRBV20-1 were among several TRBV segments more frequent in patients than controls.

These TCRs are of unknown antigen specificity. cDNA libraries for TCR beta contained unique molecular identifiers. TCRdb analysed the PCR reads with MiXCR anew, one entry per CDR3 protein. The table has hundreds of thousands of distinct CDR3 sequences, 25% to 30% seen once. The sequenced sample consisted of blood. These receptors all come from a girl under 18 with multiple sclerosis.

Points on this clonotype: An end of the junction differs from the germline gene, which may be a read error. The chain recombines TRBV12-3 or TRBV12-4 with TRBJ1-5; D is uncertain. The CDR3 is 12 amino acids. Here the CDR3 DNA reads TGTGCCAGCAGCTCCAGCAATCAGCCCCGGCATTTT. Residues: CASSSSNQPRHF.

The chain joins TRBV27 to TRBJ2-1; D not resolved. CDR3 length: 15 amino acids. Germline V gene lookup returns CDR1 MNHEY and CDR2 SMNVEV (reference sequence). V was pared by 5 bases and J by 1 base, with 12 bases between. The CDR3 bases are TGTGCCAGCAGTCCCTTGGGTGGGTCCTACAATGAGCAGTTCTTC. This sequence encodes CASSPLGGSYNEQFF.

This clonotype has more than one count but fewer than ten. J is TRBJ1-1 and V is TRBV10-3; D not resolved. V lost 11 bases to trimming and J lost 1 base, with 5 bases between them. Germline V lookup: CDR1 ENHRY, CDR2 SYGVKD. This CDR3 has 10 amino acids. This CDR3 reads CAVGNTEAFF. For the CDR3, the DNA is TGTGCCGTCGGGAACACTGAAGCTTTCTTT.

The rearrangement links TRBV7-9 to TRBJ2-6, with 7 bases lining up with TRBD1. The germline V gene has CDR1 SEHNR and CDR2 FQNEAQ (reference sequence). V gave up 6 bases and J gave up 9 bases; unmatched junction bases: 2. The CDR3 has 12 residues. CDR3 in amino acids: CASRRTGNVLTF. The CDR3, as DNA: TGTGCCAGCAGGCGGACAGGCAACGTCCTGACTTTC.

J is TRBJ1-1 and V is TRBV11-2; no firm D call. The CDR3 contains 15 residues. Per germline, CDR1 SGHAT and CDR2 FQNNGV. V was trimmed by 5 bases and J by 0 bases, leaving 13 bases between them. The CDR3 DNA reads TGTGCCAGCAGCCCCCAGATCCCATTGAACACTGAAGCTTTCTTT. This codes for CASSPQIPLNTEAFF.

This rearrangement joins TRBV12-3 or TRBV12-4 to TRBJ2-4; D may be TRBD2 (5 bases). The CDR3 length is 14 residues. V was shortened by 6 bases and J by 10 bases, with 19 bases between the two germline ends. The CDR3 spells CASSEGLRLEIQYF. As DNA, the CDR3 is TGTGCCAGCAGCGAGGGCCTACGTCTGGAGATTCAGTACTTC.

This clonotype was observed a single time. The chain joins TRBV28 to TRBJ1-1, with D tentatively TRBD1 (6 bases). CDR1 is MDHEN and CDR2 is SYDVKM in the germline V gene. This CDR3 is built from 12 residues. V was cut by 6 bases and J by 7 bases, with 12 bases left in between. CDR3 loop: CASRRGGLEAFF. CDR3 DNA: TGTGCCAGCAGGAGAGGGGGGCTTGAAGCTTTCTTT.

The CDR3: CASSQGLGRGGNEQFF. The CDR3 region has the DNA TGCGCCAGCAGCCAAGGGTTGGGTAGGGGGGGCAATGAGCAGTTCTTC. This sequence joins TRBV4-3 and TRBJ2-1; possibly TRBD2 for D (7 bases). The germline V and J ends were trimmed by 1 base and 6 bases, with 16 bases remaining between them. CDR3 length: 16 residues. Germline V gene lookup returns CDR1 LGHNA and CDR2 YSLEER.

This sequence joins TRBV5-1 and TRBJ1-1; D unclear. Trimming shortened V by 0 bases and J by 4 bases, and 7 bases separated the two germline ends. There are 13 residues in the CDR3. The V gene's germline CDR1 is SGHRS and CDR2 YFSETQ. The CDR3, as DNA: TGCGCCAGCAGCTTGGGAACGCGCACTGAAGCTTTCTTT. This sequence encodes CASSLGTRTEAFF.

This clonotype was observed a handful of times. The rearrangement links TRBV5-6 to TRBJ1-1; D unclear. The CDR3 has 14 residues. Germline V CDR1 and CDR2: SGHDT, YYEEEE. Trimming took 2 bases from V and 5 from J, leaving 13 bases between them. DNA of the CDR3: TGTGCCAGCAGCTTAGGAGGGCTGGCTACTGAAGCTTTCTTT. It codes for CASSLGGLATEAFF.

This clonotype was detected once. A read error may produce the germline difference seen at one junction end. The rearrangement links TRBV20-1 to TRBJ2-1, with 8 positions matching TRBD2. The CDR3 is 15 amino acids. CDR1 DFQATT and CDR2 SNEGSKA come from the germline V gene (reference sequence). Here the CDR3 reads CSARGPGGPIGEQVF. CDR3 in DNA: TGCAGTGCTAGAGGTCCGGGAGGGCCGATTGGTGAGCAGGTCTTC.

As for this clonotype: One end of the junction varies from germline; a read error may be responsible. This CDR3 is CATSSNTKVGDSSYGHTF. CDR3 in DNA: TGTGCCACCAGCAGTAATACCAAGGTGGGGGACAGCTCCTATGGCCACACCTTC. The chain employs TRBV15 and TRBJ1-2; 7 nucleotides align to TRBD1. Germline CDR1 is LNHNV and CDR2 is YYDKDF (reference sequence). This CDR3 comprises 18 residues.

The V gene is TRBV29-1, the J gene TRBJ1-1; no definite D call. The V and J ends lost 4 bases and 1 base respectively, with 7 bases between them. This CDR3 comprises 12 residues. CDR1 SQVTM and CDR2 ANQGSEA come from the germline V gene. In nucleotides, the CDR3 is TGCAGCGTTGGGCAGAGGAACACTGAAGCTTTCTTT. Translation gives CSVGQRNTEAFF. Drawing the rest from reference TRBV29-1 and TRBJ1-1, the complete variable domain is SAVISQKPSRDICQRGTSLTIQCQVDSQVTMMFWYRQQPGQSLTLIATANQGSEATYESGFVIDKFPISRPNLTFSTLTVSNMSPEDSSIYLCSVGQRNTEAFFGQGTRLTVV.

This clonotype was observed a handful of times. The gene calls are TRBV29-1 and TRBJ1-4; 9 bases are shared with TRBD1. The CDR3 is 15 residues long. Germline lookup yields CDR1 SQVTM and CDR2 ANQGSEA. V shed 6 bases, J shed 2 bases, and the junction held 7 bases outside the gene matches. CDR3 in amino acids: CSVGGTGRTNEKLFF. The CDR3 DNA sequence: TGCAGCGTCGGAGGGACAGGGAGGACTAATGAAAAACTGTTTTTT.

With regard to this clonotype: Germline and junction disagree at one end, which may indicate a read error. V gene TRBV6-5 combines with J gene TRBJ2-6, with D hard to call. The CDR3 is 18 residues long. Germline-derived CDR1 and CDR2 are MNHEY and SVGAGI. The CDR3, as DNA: TGTGCCGGCAGTTACTCAGGCCCACGGATCTCTGGGGCCAACGTCCTGACTTTC. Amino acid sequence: CAGSYSGPRISGANVLTF.

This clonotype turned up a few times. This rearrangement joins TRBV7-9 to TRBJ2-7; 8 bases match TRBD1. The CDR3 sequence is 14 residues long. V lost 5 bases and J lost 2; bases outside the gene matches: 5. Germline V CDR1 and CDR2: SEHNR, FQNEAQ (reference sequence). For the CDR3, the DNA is TGTGCCAGCAGCAAGTCGGACAGGGCCTACGAGCAGTACTTC. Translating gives CASSKSDRAYEQYF.

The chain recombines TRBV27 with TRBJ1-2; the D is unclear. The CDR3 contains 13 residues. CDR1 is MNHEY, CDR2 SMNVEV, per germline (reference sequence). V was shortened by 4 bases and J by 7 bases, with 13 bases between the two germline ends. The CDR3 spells CASSSRAPSGYTF. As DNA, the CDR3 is TGTGCCAGCAGTTCCCGGGCCCCGAGTGGCTACACCTTC.

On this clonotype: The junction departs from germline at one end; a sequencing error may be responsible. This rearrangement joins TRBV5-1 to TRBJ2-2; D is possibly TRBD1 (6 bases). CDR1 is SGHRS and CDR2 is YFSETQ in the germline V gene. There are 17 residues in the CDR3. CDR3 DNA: TGCGCCAGCAGCCCGGCACAGGGATTCCCCAACACCGGGGAGCTGTTGTTT. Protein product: CASSPAQGFPNTGELLF.

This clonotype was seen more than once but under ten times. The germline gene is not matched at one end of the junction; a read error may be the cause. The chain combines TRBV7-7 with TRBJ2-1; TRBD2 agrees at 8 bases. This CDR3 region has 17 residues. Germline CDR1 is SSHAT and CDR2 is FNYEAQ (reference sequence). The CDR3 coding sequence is TGTGCTAGCAGCCGACAGCTAGGGGCGGGGGGTCTGGGTGAGCAGTTCTTC. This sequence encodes CASSRQLGAGGLGEQFF.